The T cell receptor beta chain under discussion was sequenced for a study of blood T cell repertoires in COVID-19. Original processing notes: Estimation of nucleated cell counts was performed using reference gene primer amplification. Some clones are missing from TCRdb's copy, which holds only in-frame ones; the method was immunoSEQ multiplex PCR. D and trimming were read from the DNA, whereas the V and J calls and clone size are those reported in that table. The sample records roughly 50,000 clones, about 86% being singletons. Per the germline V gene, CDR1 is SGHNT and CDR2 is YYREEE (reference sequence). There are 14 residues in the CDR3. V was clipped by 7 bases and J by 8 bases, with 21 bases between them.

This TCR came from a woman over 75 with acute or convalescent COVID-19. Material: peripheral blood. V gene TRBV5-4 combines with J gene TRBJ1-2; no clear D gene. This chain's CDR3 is CASGDRMTPGGYTF. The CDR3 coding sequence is TGTGCCAGCGGCGACCGGATGACTCCGGGGGGCTACACCTTC.